Given below is one T cell receptor beta chain in context. This CDR3 has 14 amino acids. J lost 5 bases, V lost 7 bases, and 7 bases had no gene match. The germline CDR1 and CDR2 sequences are SGHRS and YFSETQ. The sample comes from a study of blood T cell repertoires in COVID-19. Overall study context: The United States, Italy and Spain provided the acute and convalescent COVID-19 samples. Sources were T cells, B-cell-depleted T cells, or PBMCs; the material itself was cDNA or gDNA.

Profiled with immunoSEQ multiplex PCR; TCRdb holds only in-frame clones, not every one. The sample records about 130,000 clones, 70% to 90% being singletons. The gene calls are TRBV5-1 and TRBJ2-1; TRBD1 matches at 9 bases. The sequenced sample was peripheral blood. The TCR comes from a woman between 50 and 59 years old with acute or convalescent COVID-19. The CDR3 nucleotides read TGCGCCAGCCGACAGGGGGGGCCCGACAATGAGCAGTTCTTC. This sequence encodes CASRQGGPDNEQFF.